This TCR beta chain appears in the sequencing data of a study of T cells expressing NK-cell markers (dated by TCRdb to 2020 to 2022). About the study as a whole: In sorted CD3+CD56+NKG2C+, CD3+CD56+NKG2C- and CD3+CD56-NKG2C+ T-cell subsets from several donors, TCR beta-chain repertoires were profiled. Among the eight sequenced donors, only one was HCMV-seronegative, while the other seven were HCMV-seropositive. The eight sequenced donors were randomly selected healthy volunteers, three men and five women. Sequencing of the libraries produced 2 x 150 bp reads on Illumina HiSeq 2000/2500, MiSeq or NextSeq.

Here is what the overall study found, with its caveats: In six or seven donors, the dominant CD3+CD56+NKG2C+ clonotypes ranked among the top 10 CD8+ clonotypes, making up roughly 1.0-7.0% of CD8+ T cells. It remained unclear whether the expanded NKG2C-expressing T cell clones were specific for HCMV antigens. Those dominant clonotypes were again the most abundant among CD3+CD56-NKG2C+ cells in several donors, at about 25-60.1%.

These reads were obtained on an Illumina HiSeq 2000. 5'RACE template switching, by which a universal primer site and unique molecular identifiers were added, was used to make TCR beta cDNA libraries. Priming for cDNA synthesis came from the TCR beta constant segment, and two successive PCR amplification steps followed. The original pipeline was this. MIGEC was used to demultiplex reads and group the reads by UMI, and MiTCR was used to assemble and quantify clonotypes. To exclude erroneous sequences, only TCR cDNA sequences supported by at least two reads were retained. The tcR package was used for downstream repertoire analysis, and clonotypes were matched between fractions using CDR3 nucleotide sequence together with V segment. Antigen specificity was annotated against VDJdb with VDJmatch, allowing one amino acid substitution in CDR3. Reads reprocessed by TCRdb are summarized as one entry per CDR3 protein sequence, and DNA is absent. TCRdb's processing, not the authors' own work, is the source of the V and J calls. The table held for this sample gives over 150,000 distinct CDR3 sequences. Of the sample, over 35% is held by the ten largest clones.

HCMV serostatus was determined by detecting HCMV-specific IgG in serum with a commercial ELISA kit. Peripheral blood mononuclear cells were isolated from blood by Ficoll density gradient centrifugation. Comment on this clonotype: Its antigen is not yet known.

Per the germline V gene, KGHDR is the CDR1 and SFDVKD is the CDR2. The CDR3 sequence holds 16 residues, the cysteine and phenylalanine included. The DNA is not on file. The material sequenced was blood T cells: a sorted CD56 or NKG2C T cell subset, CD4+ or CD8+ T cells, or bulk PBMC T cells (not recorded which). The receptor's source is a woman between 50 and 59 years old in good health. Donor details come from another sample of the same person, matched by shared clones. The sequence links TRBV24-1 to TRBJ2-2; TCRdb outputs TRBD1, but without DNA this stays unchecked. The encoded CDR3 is CATSDLGRESTGELFF.